This T cell receptor beta chain was documented in a study of T cells in Graves' hyperthyroidism and ophthalmopathy (dated by TCRdb to the late 2010s). Context from the whole study: Peripheral blood samples were taken at initial diagnosis, before any treatment was given. The paper describes TCR Vbeta CDR3 sequencing of 140 or so peripheral blood samples, made up of 43 ophthalmopathy patients, 70 to 75 hyperthyroidism patients and about 17 progressor patients. Thyroid tissue and blood T-cell repertoires from six Graves' hyperthyroidism patients were also compared in the study. To identify TCR V-J signatures that set the groups apart, the researchers used a discovery cohort of more than 95 patients, made up of about 44 with Graves' ophthalmopathy and 57 with stable Graves' hyperthyroidism. For training and testing, the approximately 92 patients in the discovery cohort were randomly divided in a 7:3 ratio. After blood sampling, hyperthyroidism patients were treated with methimazole at a starting dose of 30 mg daily, and ophthalmopathy patients were treated with high-dose intravenous methylprednisolone. Prospective prediction of ophthalmopathy was tested in an independent validation cohort of 18 to 20 hyperthyroidism patients and around 16 patients who later progressed to ophthalmopathy.

In the ophthalmopathy patients, disease was moderately to severely active, with a Clinical Activity Score of 3 or more, a NOSPECS grade of 4 or more, and a duration of less than 3 months. Exclusion was applied to patients with uncontrolled infections, other autoimmune diseases, pregnancy or lactation. Diagnoses were based on clinical symptoms, serum thyroxine and TRAb, thyroid ultrasound and orbital computed tomography. PBMCs were isolated from 10 ml of fresh peripheral blood by Ficoll-Paque density gradient centrifugation. Trizol reagent was used to extract total RNA, and RNA quality was then checked on an Agilent 2100 Bioanalyzer. Trimming takes 3 bases from V and 6 bases from J, and the germline ends sit 15 bases apart. Including cysteine and phenylalanine, the CDR3 has 14 amino acids. Only the CDR3 portion is preserved as DNA: 42 bases, with reading frame beginning at the first base. The TCR beta CDR3 regions were amplified from RNA transcripts. The first round of RT-PCR for the TCR CDR3 was performed with the HTBI primer set and the Qiagen OneStep RT-PCR kit. A second multiplex PCR round built the libraries, followed by size selection and purification. Paired-end sequencing of the libraries was performed with 100 bp reads on an Illumina HiSeq2000. The source study handled its data this way. SOAPnuke was used to process the raw data, throwing out any read that contained adapters or uncalled bases, had a mean Phred below 15, or lacked an exact constant-primer or identifier match. High-quality paired reads were merged using COPE v1.2.5, and each unique nucleotide sequence was defined as a clonotype. MiTCR v1.1 was used to align the clonotypes against IMGT TRBV, TRBD and TRBJ reference segments. Only V-J combinations with frequency above 0.0001, covering about 99% of repertoires, were analysed. A TCS score was defined as the ratio between F50 (clonal expansion) and ExV (chaos), using BLOSUM62-based TCRdist between CDR3 peptides within each V-J. Welch's t-statistics and random forest reduced around 550 V-J features to 10 to 15, which were used in a naive Bayes classifier (R e1071). The public reads were quality trimmed at Q25 with fastp and then assembled into clones with MiXCR by TCRdb, keeping productive beta chains. When rows share a CDR3 protein, they turn into one entry using the most common DNA and genes. It is TCRdb's table, rather than the study itself, that gives the V and J calls and clone size. This sample holds around 520,000 distinct CDR3 sequences; around 22% were observed only once. The ten largest clones add up to around 11% of the sample.

This clonotype was seen at least ten times. There is no known antigen for this receptor. No base qualities exist here, and no much larger clone lies one base off it. Study-wide findings and limitations: No statistical method was used to fix the sample size in advance, and group allocation was not hidden from the investigators. Ophthalmopathy was separated from stable hyperthyroidism by a 13 V-J signature model, with around 90% sensitivity and approximately 81% specificity obtained in cross-validation and 80%/75% obtained in testing. In validation, the model predicted progression to ophthalmopathy a median of roughly 6.1 months before onset, with roughly 70% sensitivity and nearly 75% specificity. Most expanded thyroid clonotypes (frequency above 0.001) were also detected in blood, suggesting blood repertoires may reflect thyroid immune responses.

Sequencing was done on a sample of blood. The sequence links TRBV12-3 or TRBV12-4 to TRBJ2-7, with the D call perhaps TRBD1 or TRBD2, each one matching 5 bases. The clonotype originates from a woman in her 30s with Graves' ophthalmopathy. The DNA is as follows: TGTGCCAGCAGTTTCGCCGGGACCGCCTTCGAGCAGTACTTC. The encoded protein is CASSFAGTAFEQYF.